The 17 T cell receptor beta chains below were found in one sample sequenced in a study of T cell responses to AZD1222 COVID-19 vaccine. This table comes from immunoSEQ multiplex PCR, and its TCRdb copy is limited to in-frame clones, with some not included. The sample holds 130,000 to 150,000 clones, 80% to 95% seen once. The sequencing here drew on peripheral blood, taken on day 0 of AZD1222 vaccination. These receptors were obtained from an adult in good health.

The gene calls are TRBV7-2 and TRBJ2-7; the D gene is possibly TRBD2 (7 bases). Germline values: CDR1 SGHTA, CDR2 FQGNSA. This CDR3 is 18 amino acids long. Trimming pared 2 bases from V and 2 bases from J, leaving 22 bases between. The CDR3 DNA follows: TGTGCCAGCAGCTTATATTGGCGCGGGGGCCCCCGGGCCTACGAGCAGTACTTC. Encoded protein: CASSLYWRGGPRAYEQYF.

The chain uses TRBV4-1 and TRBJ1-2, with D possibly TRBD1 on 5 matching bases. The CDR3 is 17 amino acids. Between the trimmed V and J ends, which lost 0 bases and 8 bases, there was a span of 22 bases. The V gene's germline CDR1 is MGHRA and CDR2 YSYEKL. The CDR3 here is CASSQDLLRGMSLGYTF. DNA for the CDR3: TGCGCCAGCAGCCAAGATCTTCTGAGGGGCATGTCCCTCGGCTACACCTTC.

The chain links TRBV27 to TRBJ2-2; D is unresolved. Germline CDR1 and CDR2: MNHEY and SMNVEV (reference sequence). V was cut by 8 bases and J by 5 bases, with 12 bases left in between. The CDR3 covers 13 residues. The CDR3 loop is CASGPSRTGELFF. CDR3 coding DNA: TGTGCCAGCGGACCCTCGCGGACCGGGGAGCTGTTTTTT.

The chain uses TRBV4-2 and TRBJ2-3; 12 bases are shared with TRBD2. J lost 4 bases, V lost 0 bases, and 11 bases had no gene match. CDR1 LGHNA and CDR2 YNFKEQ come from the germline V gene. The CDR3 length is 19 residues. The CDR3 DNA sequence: TGTGCCAGCAGCCAAGATCCTCACCCGACTAGCGGGAGACCAGATACGCAGTATTTT. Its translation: CASSQDPHPTSGRPDTQYF.

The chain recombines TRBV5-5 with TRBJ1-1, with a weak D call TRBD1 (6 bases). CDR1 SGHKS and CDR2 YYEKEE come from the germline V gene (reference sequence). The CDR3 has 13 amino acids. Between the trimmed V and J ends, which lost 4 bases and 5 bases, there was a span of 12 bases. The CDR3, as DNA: TGTGCCAGCAGCCCACAGGGTTGGACTGAAGCTTTCTTT. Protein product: CASSPQGWTEAFF.

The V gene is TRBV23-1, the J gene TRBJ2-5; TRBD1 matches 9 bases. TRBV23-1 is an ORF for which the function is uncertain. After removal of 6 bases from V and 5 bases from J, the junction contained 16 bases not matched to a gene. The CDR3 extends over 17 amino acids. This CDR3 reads CASSQGCGTGPWETQYF. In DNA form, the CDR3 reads TGCGCCAGCAGCCAAGGTTGCGGGACAGGGCCATGGGAGACCCAGTACTTC.

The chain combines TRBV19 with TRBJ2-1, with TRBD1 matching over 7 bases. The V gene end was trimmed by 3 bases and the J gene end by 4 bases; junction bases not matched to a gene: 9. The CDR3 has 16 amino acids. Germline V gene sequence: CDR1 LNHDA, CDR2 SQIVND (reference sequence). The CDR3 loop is CASSMRGGGPYNEQFF. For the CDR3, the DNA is TGTGCCAGTAGTATGAGAGGGGGCGGGCCGTACAATGAGCAGTTCTTC. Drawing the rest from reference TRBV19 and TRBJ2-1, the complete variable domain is DGGITQSPKYLFRKEGQNVTLSCEQNLNHDAMYWYRQDPGQGLRLIYYSQIVNDFQKGDIAEGYSVSREKKESFPLTVTSAQKNPTAFYLCASSMRGGGPYNEQFFGPGTRLTVL.

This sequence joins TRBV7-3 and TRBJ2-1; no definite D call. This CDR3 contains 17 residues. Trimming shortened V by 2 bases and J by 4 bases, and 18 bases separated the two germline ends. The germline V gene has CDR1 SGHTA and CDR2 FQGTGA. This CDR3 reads CASSLLHQVSDYNEQFF. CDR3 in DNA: TGTGCCAGCAGCTTATTGCATCAGGTCTCAGATTACAATGAGCAGTTCTTC.

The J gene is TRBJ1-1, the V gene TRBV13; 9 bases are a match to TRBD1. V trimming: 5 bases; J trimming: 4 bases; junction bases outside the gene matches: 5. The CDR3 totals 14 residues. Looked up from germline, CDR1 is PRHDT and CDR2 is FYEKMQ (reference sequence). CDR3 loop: CASSSRQGGTEAFF. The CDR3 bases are TGTGCCAGCAGCAGCCGACAGGGGGGCACTGAAGCTTTCTTT.

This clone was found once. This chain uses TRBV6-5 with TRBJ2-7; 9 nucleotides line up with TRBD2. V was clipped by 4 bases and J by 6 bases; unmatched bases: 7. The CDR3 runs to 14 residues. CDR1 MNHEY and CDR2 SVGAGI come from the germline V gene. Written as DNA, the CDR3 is TGTGCCAGCAGTTCGCTGGGACTAGCATCCGAGCAGTACTTC. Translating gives CASSSLGLASEQYF.

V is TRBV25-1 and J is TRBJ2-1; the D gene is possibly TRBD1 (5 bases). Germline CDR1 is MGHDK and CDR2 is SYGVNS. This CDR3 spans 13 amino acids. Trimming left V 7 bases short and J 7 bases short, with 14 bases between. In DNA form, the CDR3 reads TGTGCCAGCACCCAAGGGGCCGGAAATGAGCAGTTCTTC. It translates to CASTQGAGNEQFF.

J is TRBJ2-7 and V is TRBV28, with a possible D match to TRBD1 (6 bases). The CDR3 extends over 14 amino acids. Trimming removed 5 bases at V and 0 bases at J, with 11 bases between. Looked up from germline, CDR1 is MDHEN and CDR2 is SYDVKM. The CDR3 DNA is TGTGCCAGCAGTCCCCACAGGGCCTCCTACGAGCAGTACTTC. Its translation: CASSPHRASYEQYF.

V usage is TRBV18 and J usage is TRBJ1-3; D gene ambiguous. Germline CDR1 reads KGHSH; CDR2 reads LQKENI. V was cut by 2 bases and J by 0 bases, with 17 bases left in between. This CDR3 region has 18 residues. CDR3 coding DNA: TGTGCCAGCTCACCATCCCAGGCGACCCTATTCTCTGGAAACACCATATATTTT. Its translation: CASSPSQATLFSGNTIYF.

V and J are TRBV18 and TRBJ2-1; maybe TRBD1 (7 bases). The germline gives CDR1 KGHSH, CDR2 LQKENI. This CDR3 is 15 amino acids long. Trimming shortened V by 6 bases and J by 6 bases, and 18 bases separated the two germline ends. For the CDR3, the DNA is TGTGCCAGCTCTCCCGCGGGACAGTACTTCAATGAGCAGTTCTTC. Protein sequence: CASSPAGQYFNEQFF.

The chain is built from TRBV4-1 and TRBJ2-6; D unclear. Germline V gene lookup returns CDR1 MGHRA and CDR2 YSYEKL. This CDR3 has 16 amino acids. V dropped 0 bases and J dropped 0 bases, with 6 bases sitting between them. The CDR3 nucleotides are TGCGCCAGCAGCCAAGAATCTCTCTCTGGGGCCAACGTCCTGACTTTC. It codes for CASSQESLSGANVLTF.

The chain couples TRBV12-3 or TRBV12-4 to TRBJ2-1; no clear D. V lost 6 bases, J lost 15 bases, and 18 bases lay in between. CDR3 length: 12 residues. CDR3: CASSLFLGLRFF. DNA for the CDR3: TGTGCCAGCAGCCTTTTTTTGGGATTACGGTTCTTC.

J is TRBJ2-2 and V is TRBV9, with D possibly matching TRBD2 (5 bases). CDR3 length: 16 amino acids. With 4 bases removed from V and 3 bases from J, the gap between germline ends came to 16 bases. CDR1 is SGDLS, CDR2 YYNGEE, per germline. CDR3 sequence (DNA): TGTGCCAGCAGCCTACGTCAATGGGGAGACACCGGGGAGCTGTTTTTT. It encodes CASSLRQWGDTGELFF.